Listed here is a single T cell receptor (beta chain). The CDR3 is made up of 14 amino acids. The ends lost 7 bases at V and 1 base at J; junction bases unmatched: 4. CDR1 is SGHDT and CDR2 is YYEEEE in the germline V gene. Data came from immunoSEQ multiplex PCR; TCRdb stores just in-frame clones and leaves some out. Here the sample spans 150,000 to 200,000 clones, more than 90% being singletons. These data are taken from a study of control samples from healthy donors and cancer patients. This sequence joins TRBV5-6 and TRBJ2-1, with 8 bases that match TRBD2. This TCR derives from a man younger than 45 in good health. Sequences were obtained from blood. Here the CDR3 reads CASDLAGSYNEQFF. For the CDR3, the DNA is TGTGCCAGCGATTTAGCGGGGTCCTACAATGAGCAGTTCTTC.